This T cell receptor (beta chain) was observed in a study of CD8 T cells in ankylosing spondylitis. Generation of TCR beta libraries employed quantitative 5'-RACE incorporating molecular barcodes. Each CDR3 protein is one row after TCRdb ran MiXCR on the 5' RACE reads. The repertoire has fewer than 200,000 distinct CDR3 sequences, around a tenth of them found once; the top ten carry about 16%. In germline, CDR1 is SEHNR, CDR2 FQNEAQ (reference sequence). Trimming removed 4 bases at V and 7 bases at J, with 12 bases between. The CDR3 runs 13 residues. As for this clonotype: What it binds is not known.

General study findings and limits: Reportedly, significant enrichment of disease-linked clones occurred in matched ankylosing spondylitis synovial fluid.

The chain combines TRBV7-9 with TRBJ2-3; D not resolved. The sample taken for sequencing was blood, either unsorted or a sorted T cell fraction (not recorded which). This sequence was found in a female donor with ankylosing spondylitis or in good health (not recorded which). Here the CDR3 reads CASSSAYSNTQYF. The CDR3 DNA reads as TGTGCCAGCAGCTCCGCCTACTCGAATACGCAGTATTTT.